This T cell receptor (beta chain) originates from a study of OX40 agonist ivuxolimab in advanced cancers. In the study overall: Ivuxolimab, which targeted the costimulatory receptor OX40 (CD134), was an agonistic, fully human IgG2 monoclonal antibody. Intravenous ivuxolimab was administered to patients every 2 weeks at six dose levels: 0.01, 0.1, 0.3, 1.5, 3 and 10 mg/kg. Of the roughly 50 dose-escalation patients, hepatocellular carcinoma was present in approximately 20, melanoma in approximately 15, renal cell carcinoma in 9 and head and neck cancer in 9. A male proportion of approximately 83% and a mean age of 60 years, ranging from about 23 to 79, were recorded for the dose-escalation cohort. Prior anti-PD-1, anti-PD-L1 or anti-CTLA-4 therapy was permitted, and 30% to 45% of dose-escalation patients had received checkpoint inhibitors. Partial responses occurred in three dose-escalation patients: two with cutaneous melanoma and one with hepatocellular carcinoma. Peripheral TCRbeta sequencing was intended to test whether TCR sequence diversity was altered and clonal T-cell expansion was caused by ivuxolimab. The monotherapy dose-escalation portion (N ≈ 52 patients) of the phase I ivuxolimab trial is reported in the paper.

CDR1 and CDR2, per the germline V gene, are MDHEN and SYDVKM. Taken from cysteine to phenylalanine, the CDR3 has 18 residues. Of the read, only the CDR3 DNA is kept; its 54 bases are in frame from base 1. V is pared back by 4 bases and J by 3 bases, with 24 bases lying between the germline termini. Patients with a history of autoimmune disease or receiving systemic immunosuppression were excluded from the trial. Peripheral blood for TCR sequencing was drawn from every dose cohort at baseline, at cycle 4 day 1 and at cycle 7 day 1. Samples were obtained from an open-label, multicenter, first-in-human phase I dose-escalation trial of ivuxolimab. Adults with locally advanced or metastatic head and neck squamous cell, hepatocellular, melanoma or renal cell carcinoma were enrolled in the trial. CD4+ and CD8+ T cells were sorted separately from peripheral blood before TCR sequencing. About this clone: Its antigen remains unidentified. Base-call qualities are not available, and no considerably larger clone is one nucleotide away.

To sequence the TCRbeta CDR3 region, genomic DNA was isolated from the sorted cells. TCRbeta CDR3 regions were sequenced using the immunoSEQ Assay. TCRdb took this table from immuneACCESS and kept in-frame rearrangements with V and J called. Such tables lack part of the clones; where checked against another copy, unresolved V genes explain under half of the gap, and the rest is unexplained. For this sample there are some 86,000 clones; around 94% appear just once. The ten most abundant clones make up about 10% of the sample. Summary of the overall study and its limitations: After ivuxolimab, CD8+ T cells had more expanded clones than CD4+ T cells on average. At doses of 0.1 to 3.0 mg/kg, clonal expansion of both CD4+ and CD8+ blood T cells was observed from baseline to week 6. Which antigens the clonally expanded peripheral T cells were specific for was not determined. In the 0.1-3.0 mg/kg groups, partial responders had among the lowest normalized peripheral clonal expansion, particularly in CD8+ T cells. Low levels of normalized T-cell clonal expansion were also seen in some patients who did not respond.

The TCR originated in an adult with an advanced solid tumor such as melanoma, head and neck, liver or kidney cancer. The rearrangement joined TRBV28 to TRBJ2-5; the D call could be TRBD1 or TRBD2, with each sharing 7 bases. The specimen was CD4+ or CD8+ T cells sorted from blood, collected in a trial of the OX40 agonist ivuxolimab. The CDR3 protein is CASSSRQGGSFVEETQYF. The DNA sequence is TGTGCCAGCAGTTCCAGACAGGGCGGGAGCTTTGTGGAAGAGACCCAGTACTTC.